One sample yielded the 30 T cell receptor beta chains listed below, sequenced in a study of beta chain features in type 1 diabetes. Reverse transcription of all isolated RNA meant that expressed TCRB transcripts were sequenced. The protocol was immunoSEQ multiplex PCR, while the TCRdb copy is restricted to in-frame clones and leaves out a portion. Of about 900,000 clones in the sample, roughly 17% were seen once. The sequenced sample was naive CD4+ T cells from blood. The receptors were gathered from a woman aged 18-30 years in good health.

The gene calls are TRBV2 and TRBJ2-1, with a possible D match to TRBD2 (6 bases). Trimming cost V 7 bases and J 3 bases, with 10 bases left between them. The CDR3 runs to 13 residues. In germline, CDR1 is SNHLY, CDR2 FYNNEI. The CDR3 spells CASTLGGYNEQFF. The CDR3 DNA sequence: TGTGCCAGCACCCTGGGGGGCTACAATGAGCAGTTCTTC.

With respect to this clone: The germline gene is not matched at one end of the junction; a read error may be the cause. The rearrangement joins TRBV4-1 to TRBJ1-2, with a weak D call TRBD1 (6 bases). The CDR3 has 14 residues. Germline V lookup: CDR1 MGHRA, CDR2 YSYEKL. CDR3 loop: CASSKDRPYNGYTF. The CDR3, as DNA: TGCGCCAGCAGCAAAGACAGGCCATATAATGGCTACACCTTC.

This clone was observed a handful of times. This sample also contains other DNA sequences that code for the same CDR3. The V and J genes are TRBV5-4 and TRBJ2-3, with 8 bases aligning to TRBD2. Unmatched junction bases numbered 6, after V lost 4 bases and J lost 2 bases. The germline CDR1 and CDR2 sequences are SGHNT and YYREEE (reference sequence). The length of the CDR3 is 15 residues. The CDR3 sequence: CASSLKLADTDTQYF. In nucleotides, the CDR3 is TGTGCCAGCAGCCTGAAACTAGCGGACACAGATACGCAGTATTTT.

V is TRBV10-1 and J is TRBJ2-1; 10 bases are a match to TRBD1. CDR1 is WNHNN and CDR2 is SYGVQD in the germline V gene (reference sequence). Germline trimming cut 4 bases from V and 4 bases from J; bases unmatched to any gene: 1. This CDR3 has 14 residues. CDR3 in amino acids: CASSGTGGYNEQFF. The CDR3 DNA reads as TGCGCCAGCAGTGGGACAGGGGGATACAATGAGCAGTTCTTC.

V is TRBV28 and J is TRBJ2-7, with TRBD2 matching over 12 bases. Looked up from germline, CDR1 is MDHEN and CDR2 is SYDVKM. V dropped 6 bases and J dropped 2; count of bases not matched to a gene: 14. The CDR3 has 18 amino acids. CDR3 bases: TGTGCCAGCAGGGGTCTAGCGGGAGGGCCCTTCCCAGCCTACGAGCAGTACTTC. It specifies CASRGLAGGPFPAYEQYF.

The chain uses TRBV5-1 and TRBJ2-7, with 11 positions matching TRBD2. The CDR3 has 15 residues. Germline trimming cut 4 bases from V and 2 bases from J; bases unmatched to any gene: 5. In germline, CDR1 is SGHRS, CDR2 YFSETQ. This CDR3 is CASSPGLAVTYEQYF. The CDR3 region has the DNA TGCGCCAGCAGCCCGGGACTAGCGGTTACCTACGAGCAGTACTTC.

The J gene is TRBJ2-4, the V gene TRBV19; D may be TRBD1 or TRBD2 (5 bases each). V was cut by 5 bases and J by 1 base, with 12 bases left in between. CDR1 is LNHDA and CDR2 is SQIVND in the germline V gene (reference sequence). The CDR3 covers 15 residues. In DNA, the CDR3 is TGTGCCAGTAGTGCCCTCTGGGGGGCCAAAAACATTCAGTACTTC. The encoded protein is CASSALWGAKNIQYF.

This clone appeared a few times. The CDR3 sequence: CASSTTRGGGELFF. DNA of the CDR3: TGTGCCAGCAGCACAACTAGAGGTGGCGGGGAGCTGTTTTTT. J is TRBJ2-2 and V is TRBV11-2; D is possibly TRBD2 (5 bases). Germline V gene data show CDR1 as SGHAT and CDR2 as FQNNGV. The CDR3 runs to 14 residues. V was trimmed by 5 bases and J by 7 bases, leaving 14 bases between them.

J is TRBJ2-2 and V is TRBV4-2, with 12 bases aligning to TRBD2. The V gene's germline CDR1 is LGHNA and CDR2 YNFKEQ. V lost 4 bases, J lost 3 bases, and 3 bases stayed unmatched. The CDR3 covers 16 residues. The CDR3 coding sequence is TGTGCCAGCAGCCCCCGACTAGCGGGAGACACCGGGGAGCTGTTTTTT. Translated: CASSPRLAGDTGELFF.

The chain recombines TRBV5-1 with TRBJ2-5, with TRBD1 as a possible D gene (5 bases). Germline assignment: CDR1 SGHRS and CDR2 YFSETQ. Trimming stripped 2 bases from V and 2 bases from J, with 10 bases between. The CDR3 has 14 amino acids. CDR3 sequence reads: CASSFHRIQETQYF. CDR3 DNA sequence: TGCGCCAGCAGCTTTCACAGGATACAAGAGACCCAGTACTTC. The full variable domain, in which reference TRBV5-1 and TRBJ2-5 provide the parts outside the CDR3, is KAGVTQTPRYLIKTRGQQVTLSCSPISGHRSVSWYQQTPGQGLQFLFEYFSETQRNKGNFPGRFSGRQFSNSRSEMNVSTLELGDSALYLCASSFHRIQETQYFGPGTRLLVL.

This clone was found a few times. The chain has TRBV6-1 and TRBJ2-7, with D uncertain. Per germline, CDR1 MNHNS and CDR2 SASEGT. The CDR3 loop spans 14 amino acids. Trimming removed 1 base from V and 3 bases from J, with 10 bases in between. CDR3 coding DNA: TGTGCCAGCAGTGAAGTCGAAGAGCTCTACGAGCAGTACTTC. Translated: CASSEVEELYEQYF.

The chain combines TRBV19 with TRBJ2-5; D is possibly TRBD1 or TRBD2 (5 bases each). The CDR3 totals 14 residues. Germline loops: CDR1 LNHDA, CDR2 SQIVND (reference sequence). V lost 6 bases and J 5 bases, leaving 16 bases between the germline ends. CDR3 amino acids: CASRSGRWQETQYF. Written as DNA, the CDR3 is TGTGCCAGTAGATCGGGGCGGTGGCAGGAGACCCAGTACTTC.

This clone came up a few times. This chain uses TRBV2 with TRBJ2-1; 7 nucleotides line up with TRBD2. Looked up from germline, CDR1 is SNHLY and CDR2 is FYNNEI. This CDR3 has 16 amino acids. The ends lost 3 bases at V and 3 bases at J; junction bases unmatched: 8. The CDR3 region is CASSDLGGSRYNEQFF. The CDR3 DNA sequence: TGTGCCAGCAGTGATCTCGGCGGGAGCCGCTACAATGAGCAGTTCTTC.

The V gene is TRBV27, the J gene TRBJ2-7; TRBD1 agrees at 9 bases. The length of the CDR3 is 14 residues. V trimming: 6 bases; J trimming: 3 bases; junction bases outside the gene matches: 6. Germline V gene data show CDR1 as MNHEY and CDR2 as SMNVEV (reference sequence). The CDR3 nucleotides are TGTGCCAGCAGCATACAGGGGGCCCTCTACGAGCAGTACTTC. It is translated as CASSIQGALYEQYF.

The rearrangement uses TRBV18 and TRBJ2-6; no clear D. Deletions cut 1 base from V and 2 bases from J, with 6 bases between. Germline V lookup: CDR1 KGHSH, CDR2 LQKENI. This CDR3 contains 15 residues. The CDR3 region is CASSPLGTGANVLTF. The CDR3 nucleotides read TGTGCCAGCTCACCACTTGGGACTGGGGCCAACGTCCTGACTTTC. Variable domain in full (rest from reference TRBV18 and TRBJ2-6): NAGVMQNPRHLVRRRGQEARLRCSPMKGHSHVYWYRQLPEEGLKFMVYLQKENIIDESGMPKERFSAEFPKEGPSILRIQQVVRGDSAAYFCASSPLGTGANVLTFGAGSRLTVL.

This clone was counted only a few times. The chain links TRBV5-1 to TRBJ1-2, with D possibly matching TRBD1 (6 bases). In germline, CDR1 is SGHRS, CDR2 YFSETQ. This CDR3 is built from 14 residues. Trimming left V 7 bases short and J 7 bases short, with 20 bases between. CDR3 nucleotide sequence: TGCGCCAGCTCGGGAACAGGGAAAACTAGTGGCTACACCTTC. Translated: CASSGTGKTSGYTF.

This clone occurred a few times. Within the sample, other DNA sequences also encode this same CDR3. The rearrangement links TRBV29-1 to TRBJ2-7; possible D gene TRBD2, 6 bases. Germline V lookup: CDR1 SQVTM, CDR2 ANQGSEA. This CDR3 contains 11 residues. V was pared by 6 bases and J by 3 bases, with 9 bases between. Here the CDR3 DNA reads TGCAGCGTCGGAGGGGTCTACGAGCAGTACTTC. It translates to CSVGGVYEQYF.

V usage is TRBV18 and J usage is TRBJ1-1; D not certain. V gave up 6 bases and J gave up 7 bases, with 21 bases separating them. Germline CDR1 and CDR2: KGHSH and LQKENI. The CDR3 has 15 amino acids. The CDR3: CASSRTIEPGHEAFF. The CDR3 nucleotides read TGTGCCAGCTCGCGTACTATCGAGCCAGGCCATGAAGCTTTCTTT.

This clone was recorded a few times. This CDR3 is also generated by other DNA sequences in the sample. This chain joins TRBV5-1 and TRBJ1-2; maybe TRBD1 (6 bases). The germline V gene has CDR1 SGHRS and CDR2 YFSETQ. CDR3 length equals 14 residues. Trimming pared 0 bases from V and 2 bases from J, leaving 8 bases between. CDR3 in DNA: TGCGCCAGCAGCTTGGGAGACAGGAACTATGGCTACACCTTC. Translating it yields CASSLGDRNYGYTF.

This sequence joins TRBV5-1 and TRBJ1-5, with D unclear. CDR1 and CDR2 (germline): SGHRS, YFSETQ. CDR3 length: 15 residues. V lost 0 bases, J lost 0 bases, and 7 bases lay in between. CDR3 nucleotide sequence: TGCGCCAGCAGCTTGGAGGGTATTAGCAATCAGCCCCAGCATTTT. It yields the protein CASSLEGISNQPQHF.

This clone was recorded a few times. The chain carries TRBV19 and TRBJ2-1; 12 positions agree with TRBD2. After removal of 2 bases from V and 9 bases from J, the junction contained 14 bases not matched to a gene. CDR1 and CDR2 (germline): LNHDA, SQIVND (reference sequence). This CDR3 is 18 amino acids long. The CDR3 nucleotides are TGTGCCAGTAGTATATATTCGCTAGCGGGAGGGCCCGGTATTGAGCAGTTCTTC. Translated, it gives CASSIYSLAGGPGIEQFF. The whole variable domain, filled in from reference TRBV19 and TRBJ2-1, reads DGGITQSPKYLFRKEGQNVTLSCEQNLNHDAMYWYRQDPGQGLRLIYYSQIVNDFQKGDIAEGYSVSREKKESFPLTVTSAQKNPTAFYLCASSIYSLAGGPGIEQFFGPGTRLTVL.

CDR3 DNA sequence: TGTGCCAGCAGCTTATCTAGCGGTAACAATGAGCAGTTCTTC. Translated, it gives CASSLSSGNNEQFF. The chain is built from TRBV5-4 and TRBJ2-1, with 7 bases lining up with TRBD2. After removal of 2 bases from V and 5 bases from J, the junction contained 4 bases not matched to a gene. Germline CDR1 and CDR2: SGHNT and YYREEE (reference sequence). The CDR3 sequence is 14 residues long.

This clone was seen only a few times. The CDR3 protein is CASSHDRGIGYTF. The CDR3 DNA is TGTGCCAGCAGCCATGACAGGGGTATTGGCTACACCTTC. The chain links TRBV5-4 to TRBJ1-2, with 8 bases matching TRBD1. CDR3 length: 13 residues. Germline loops: CDR1 SGHNT, CDR2 YYREEE (reference sequence). V was clipped by 4 bases and J by 7 bases; unmatched bases: 6.

There are a few counts of this clone. The chain carries TRBV4-3 and TRBJ2-1, with D perhaps matching TRBD2 (6 bases). Germline V lookup: CDR1 LGHNA, CDR2 YSLEER. Trimming cost V 2 bases and J 15 bases, with 17 bases left between them. The CDR3 is 13 residues long. The chain's CDR3 is CASSQSTQAGRFF. The CDR3 region has the DNA TGCGCCAGCAGCCAATCGACCCAGGCGGGGAGGTTCTTC.

In this sample, this clone turned up a few times. The chain joins TRBV2 to TRBJ1-4; D uncertain. The germline CDR1 and CDR2 sequences are SNHLY and FYNNEI. The ends were cut back, 2 bases at V and 8 bases at J, with 9 bases in the middle. This CDR3 has 13 residues. The CDR3 loop is CASSEPPSEKLFF. The CDR3 DNA sequence: TGTGCCAGCAGTGAACCGCCAAGCGAAAAACTGTTTTTT.

This clone showed up just a few times. The chain carries TRBV5-4 and TRBJ2-1; 11 bases align to TRBD2. Germline V gene data show CDR1 as SGHNT and CDR2 as YYREEE (reference sequence). The length of the CDR3 is 17 residues. The trim removed 0 bases at V and 14 bases at J, leaving 16 bases unmatched. Written as DNA, the CDR3 is TGTGCCAGCAGCTTGGCCTCCCTGACTAGCGGGATAAATCGGGAGTTCTTC. Amino acid sequence: CASSLASLTSGINREFF.

In this sample, this clone turned up a few times. The chain employs TRBV7-2 and TRBJ2-7; TRBD2 matches at 16 bases. Germline CDR1 is SGHTA and CDR2 is FQGNSA. The CDR3 is made up of 16 amino acids. V was pared by 3 bases and J by 4 bases, with 3 bases of the junction left unmatched. The CDR3 DNA reads TGTGCCAGCAGCTTGGGACTAGCGGGAGGGCAGTACGAGCAGTACTTC. Translating gives CASSLGLAGGQYEQYF.

This clone was picked up a small number of times. V is TRBV10-3 and J is TRBJ2-1; 8 nucleotides match TRBD1. V dropped 6 bases and J dropped 4; count of bases not matched to a gene: 8. This CDR3 is built from 15 residues. CDR1 is ENHRY and CDR2 is SYGVKD in the germline V gene. The CDR3 DNA reads as TGTGCCATCAGCTTCGGGACAGGTGCATACAATGAGCAGTTCTTC. Protein product: CAISFGTGAYNEQFF.

The V gene is TRBV27, the J gene TRBJ2-1, with 7 nucleotides matching TRBD1. Germline V gene lookup returns CDR1 MNHEY and CDR2 SMNVEV (reference sequence). The CDR3 loop spans 15 amino acids. V lost 6 bases to trimming and J lost 3 bases; unmatched junction nucleotides: 8. The CDR3 spells CASRPQGVGYNEQFF. CDR3 sequence (DNA): TGTGCCAGCAGACCCCAGGGGGTGGGCTACAATGAGCAGTTCTTC.

In this sample, this clone turned up a few times. The V and J genes are TRBV21-1 and TRBJ1-2; TRBD1, the table's D call, lacks a check against the DNA. TRBV21-1 is deemed a pseudogene. The length of the CDR3 is 19 residues. The CDR3 bases are TGTGCCAGCAGCAAACCCGCCCGGGACAGGGACTCACTTAACTATGGCTACACCTTC. It specifies CASSKPARDRDSLNYGYTF.